Listed below are T cell receptor beta chains from one sample, sequenced in a study of Ad26.COV2.S vaccination and SARS-CoV-2 variants. The method was immunoSEQ multiplex PCR; TCRdb's version includes in-frame clones alone and lacks a portion of them. Here the sample spans about 400,000 clones, 89% being singletons. The source material was peripheral blood, sampled in a trial of Ad26.COV2.S vaccine versus placebo. The receptors were gathered from a person aged 18-65 years who received the Ad26.COV2.S COVID-19 vaccine or a placebo. CDR3s include the opening cysteine and the closing phenylalanine or tryptophan. The D gene is left open where the match is weak. The size of a clone is reported for some rows only, either as once, few or many, or as a class for expanded clones.

j_call | d_call | v_call | cdr3_length | clone_size | cdr3_nt | cdr3_aa
TRBJ2-7 | NA | TRBV7-9 | 12 | NA | TGTGCCAGCAGCTTAGTTGGTCTCGAGCAGTACTTC | CASSLVGLEQYF
TRBJ2-7 | TRBD2 | TRBV14 | 18 | NA | TGTGCCAGCAGCGCCCTCCCAGGCTCCGGGACTATCTCCTACGAGCAGTACTTC | CASSALPGSGTISYEQYF
TRBJ2-3 | TRBD1 | TRBV5-1 | 15 | NA | TGCGCCAGCAGCGGAATAGACAGGGTTACAGATACGCAGTATTTT | CASSGIDRVTDTQYF
TRBJ1-2 | NA | TRBV7-9 | 12 | NA | TGTGCCAGCAGCGCCGGGAATTATGGCTACACCTTC | CASSAGNYGYTF
TRBJ2-1 | NA | TRBV3-1/TRBV3-2 | 12 | NA | TGTGCCAGCAGCCTGGACCTGCGCCCTCAGTTCTTC | CASSLDLRPQFF
TRBJ2-5 | NA | TRBV7-9 | 12 | NA | TGTGCCAGCAGTCAAGACCCAGCGGCCCAGTACTTC | CASSQDPAAQYF
TRBJ1-3 | NA | TRBV10-1 | 13 | NA | TGCGCCAGCCGTGGAAACTCTGGAAACACCATATATTTT | CASRGNSGNTIYF
TRBJ2-3 | NA | TRBV28 | 15 | NA | TGTGCCAGCGGGTACCCAGGGGCGAGCACAGATACGCAGTATTTT | CASGYPGASTDTQYF
TRBJ1-5 | TRBD1 | TRBV5-4 | 13 | once | TGTGCCAGCAGCTGGGGACAGAATCAGCCCCAGCATTTT | CASSWGQNQPQHF
TRBJ1-1 | NA | TRBV11-3 | 16 | NA | TGTGCCAGCAGCCCCCCCACACCTGGGGGCCCGACTGAAGCTTTCTTT | CASSPPTPGGPTEAFF
TRBJ2-1 | TRBD2 | TRBV7-3 | 12 | once | TGTGCCAGCAGCTCCGGGACTAGTCGACAGTTCTTC | CASSSGTSRQFF
TRBJ2-7 | NA | TRBV5-6 | 13 | NA | TGTGCCAGCAGCCCGGGACACACCTACGAGCAGTACTTC | CASSPGHTYEQYF
TRBJ1-1 | NA | TRBV19 | 11 | NA | TGTGCCAGTACCCTGAACACTGAAGCTTTCTTT | CASTLNTEAFF
TRBJ2-1 | TRBD1 | TRBV5-6 | 16 | NA | TGTGCCAGCAGCTTGACCTCCGGGACAGGGCACAATGAGCAGTTCTTC | CASSLTSGTGHNEQFF
TRBJ2-7 | NA | TRBV21-1 | 15 | NA | TGTGCCAGCAGCAAAACTAGCGGAAATCCCTACGAGCAGTACTTC | CASSKTSGNPYEQYF
TRBJ1-4 | TRBD1 | TRBV30 | 15 | NA | TGTGCCTGGAGTGTATGGGCAGGGGGCGCAGAAAAACTGTTTTTT | CAWSVWAGGAEKLFF
TRBJ2-5 | TRBD1 | TRBV20-1 | 16 | NA | TGCAGTGCTAGTGGACCACAGGGGGCTCAAAGAGAGACCCAGTACTTC | CSASGPQGAQRETQYF
TRBJ2-1 | TRBD2 | TRBV5-4 | 15 | once | TGTGCCAGCAGCCTGACTAGCGGGAGGATCAATGAGCAGTTCTTC | CASSLTSGRINEQFF
TRBJ1-6 | NA | TRBV19 | 13 | NA | TGTGCCTCCGGGGAAACCTATAATTCACCCCTCCACTTT | CASGETYNSPLHF
TRBJ2-3 | NA | TRBV10-3 | 11 | once | TGTGCCATCAACGCCGAAGATACGCAGTATTTT | CAINAEDTQYF
TRBJ2-1 | NA | TRBV19 | 14 | NA | TGTGCCAGCAGGGGGACTAGCTCCTACAATGAGCAGTTCTTC | CASRGTSSYNEQFF
TRBJ2-1 | NA | TRBV19 | 13 | NA | TGTGCCAGTAGTATTTCAACTTACAATGAGCAGTTCTTC | CASSISTYNEQFF
TRBJ1-1 | NA | TRBV16 | 11 | NA | TGTGCCAGCAGCCGGGGGACTGAAGCTTTCTTT | CASSRGTEAFF
TRBJ1-5 | NA | TRBV3-1/TRBV3-2 | 12 | few | TGTGCCAGCAGCCCCGGGGGGCAGCCCCAGCATTTT | CASSPGGQPQHF
TRBJ1-3 | NA | TRBV11-3 | 17 | NA | TGTGCCAGCAGCTTAGATGGGCAGGAAAAAGCTGGAAACACCATATATTTT | CASSLDGQEKAGNTIYF
TRBJ2-1 | NA | TRBV7-5 | 13 | NA | TGTGCCAGAAGCTTATGTGGGTCCAATGAGCAGTTCTTC | CARSLCGSNEQFF
TRBJ2-2 | NA | TRBV12-3/TRBV12-4 | 13 | NA | TGTGCCAGCAGACCACAAGACACCGGGGAGCTGTTTTTT | CASRPQDTGELFF
TRBJ2-7 | TRBD1 | TRBV30 | 14 | NA | TGTGCCTGGAGTGATAACAGGGGGTCCTACGAGCAGTACTTC | CAWSDNRGSYEQYF
TRBJ2-2 | NA | TRBV5-1 | 16 | NA | TGCGCCAGCAGCTTGGGGGCCAGGGCGAACACCGGGGAGCTGTTTTTT | CASSLGARANTGELFF
TRBJ2-1 | NA | TRBV12-3/TRBV12-4 | 13 | NA | TGTGCCAGCAGTTTAGGTGGGGGCAGGGGGCAGTTCTTC | CASSLGGGRGQFF
TRBJ2-1 | TRBD2 | TRBV10-1 | 17 | NA | TGCGCCAGCAGTGAGTCGGCTAGCGGGATCTCCTACAATGAGCAGTTCTTC | CASSESASGISYNEQFF
TRBJ1-1 | NA | TRBV5-1 | 14 | NA | TGCGCCAGCAGCCCCGACTGGTCCGGCACTGAAGCTTTCTTT | CASSPDWSGTEAFF
TRBJ2-2 | NA | TRBV21-1 | 12 | once | TGTGCCAGCAGCAAATCCGCCGGGGAGCTGTTTTTT | CASSKSAGELFF
TRBJ2-1 | NA | TRBV28 | 17 | NA | TGTGCCAGCAGTTTGGGTCAGTCAGGGGACGGGGGTAATGAGCAGTTCTTC | CASSLGQSGDGGNEQFF
TRBJ2-1 | NA | TRBV28 | 15 | NA | TGTGCCAGCAGTTTTCCTCGAGCGGGCGGCAATGAGCAGTTCTTC | CASSFPRAGGNEQFF
TRBJ2-2 | NA | TRBV30 | 13 | NA | TGTGCCTGGAGGTGGGGGAACACCGGGGAGCTGTTTTTT | CAWRWGNTGELFF
TRBJ2-7 | TRBD1 | TRBV12-3/TRBV12-4 | 13 | NA | TGTGCCAGCACTCGGACAGGGGAGGGCGAGCAGTACTTC | CASTRTGEGEQYF
TRBJ2-3 | TRBD1 | TRBV7-6 | 16 | NA | TGTGCCAGCAGCCCATTGGGCAGGGGGTACACAGATACGCAGTATTTT | CASSPLGRGYTDTQYF
TRBJ1-2 | NA | TRBV5-1 | 14 | NA | TGCGCCAGCAGCTTCAGGGTAGGAGATTATGGCTACACCTTC | CASSFRVGDYGYTF
TRBJ2-5 | NA | TRBV30 | 12 | NA | TGTGCCTGGAGTTCCGGGAAAGAGACCCAGTACTTC | CAWSSGKETQYF